This T cell receptor (beta chain) was obtained from a study of OX40 agonist ivuxolimab in advanced cancers. Profiled with immunoSEQ multiplex PCR; TCRdb holds only in-frame clones, not every one. The sample holds roughly 12,000 clones, about 77% seen once. The receptor's source is an adult with an advanced solid tumor such as melanoma, head and neck, liver or kidney cancer. The sample consisted of CD4+ or CD8+ T cells sorted from blood, taken in a trial of the OX40 agonist ivuxolimab.

DNA for the CDR3: TGTGCCAGCAGTTACGGGGGTAGCAATCAGCCCCAGCATTTT. Its translation: CASSYGGSNQPQHF. The J gene is TRBJ1-5, the V gene TRBV6-6, with a possible D match to TRBD1 (5 bases). Germline V lookup: CDR1 MNHNY, CDR2 SVGAGI (reference sequence). The CDR3 extends over 14 amino acids. V was shortened by 2 bases and J by 0 bases, with 5 bases between the two germline ends.